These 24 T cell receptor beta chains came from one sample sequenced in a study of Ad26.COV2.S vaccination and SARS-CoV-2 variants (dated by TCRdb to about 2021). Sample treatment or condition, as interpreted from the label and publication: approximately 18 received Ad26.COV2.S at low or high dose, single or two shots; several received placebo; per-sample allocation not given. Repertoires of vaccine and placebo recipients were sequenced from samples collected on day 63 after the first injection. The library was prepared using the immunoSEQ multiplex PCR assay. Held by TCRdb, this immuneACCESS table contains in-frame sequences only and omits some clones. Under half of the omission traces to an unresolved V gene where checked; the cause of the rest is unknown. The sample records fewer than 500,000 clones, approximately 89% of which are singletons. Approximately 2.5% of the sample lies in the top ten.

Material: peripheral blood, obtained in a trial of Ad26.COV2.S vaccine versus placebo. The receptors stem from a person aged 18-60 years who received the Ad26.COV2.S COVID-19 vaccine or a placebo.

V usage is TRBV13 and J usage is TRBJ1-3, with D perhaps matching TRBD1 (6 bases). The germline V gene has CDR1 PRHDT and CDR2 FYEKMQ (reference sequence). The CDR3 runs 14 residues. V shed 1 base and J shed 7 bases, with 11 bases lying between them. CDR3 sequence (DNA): TGTGCCAGCAGCTTAGACAGGGAAAGGAACACCATATATTTT. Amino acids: CASSLDRERNTIYF.

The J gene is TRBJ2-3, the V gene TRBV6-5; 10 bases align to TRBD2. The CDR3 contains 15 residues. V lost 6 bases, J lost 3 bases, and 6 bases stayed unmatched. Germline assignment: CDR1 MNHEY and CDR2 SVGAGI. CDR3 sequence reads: CASRTRTSGTDTQYF. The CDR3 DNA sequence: TGTGCCAGCAGAACCCGGACTAGCGGAACAGATACGCAGTATTTT.

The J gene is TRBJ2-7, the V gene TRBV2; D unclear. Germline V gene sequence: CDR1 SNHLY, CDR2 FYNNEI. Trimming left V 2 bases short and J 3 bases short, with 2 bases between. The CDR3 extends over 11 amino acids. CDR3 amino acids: CASSEYYEQYV. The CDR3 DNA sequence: TGTGCCAGCAGTGAATACTACGAGCAGTACGTC.

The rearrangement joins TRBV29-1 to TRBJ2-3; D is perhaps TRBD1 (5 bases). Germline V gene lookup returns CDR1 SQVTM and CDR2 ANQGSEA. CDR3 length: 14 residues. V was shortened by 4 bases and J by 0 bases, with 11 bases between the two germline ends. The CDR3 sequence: CSVADRGSTDTQYF. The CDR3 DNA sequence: TGCAGCGTTGCAGATAGGGGTAGCACAGATACGCAGTATTTT.

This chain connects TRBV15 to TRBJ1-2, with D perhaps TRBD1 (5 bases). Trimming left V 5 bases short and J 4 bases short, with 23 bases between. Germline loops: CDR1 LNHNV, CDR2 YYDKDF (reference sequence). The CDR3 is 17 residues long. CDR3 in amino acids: CATSLNRDSSSIYGYTF. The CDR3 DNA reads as TGTGCCACCAGCCTGAACCGCGACAGTTCGAGCATCTATGGCTACACCTTC.

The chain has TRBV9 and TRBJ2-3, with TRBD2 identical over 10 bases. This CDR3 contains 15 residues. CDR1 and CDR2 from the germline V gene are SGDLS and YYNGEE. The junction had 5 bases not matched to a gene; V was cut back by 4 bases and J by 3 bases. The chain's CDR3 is CASSSKTSGTDTQYF. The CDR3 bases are TGTGCCAGCAGCTCGAAGACTAGCGGGACAGATACGCAGTATTTT.

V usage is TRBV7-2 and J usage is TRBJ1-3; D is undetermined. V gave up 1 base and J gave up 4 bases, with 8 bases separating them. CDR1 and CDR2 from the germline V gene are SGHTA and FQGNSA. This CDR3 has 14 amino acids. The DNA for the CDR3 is TGTGCCAGCAGCTTAGTAAGGGAGGGAAACACCATATATTTT. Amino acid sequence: CASSLVREGNTIYF.

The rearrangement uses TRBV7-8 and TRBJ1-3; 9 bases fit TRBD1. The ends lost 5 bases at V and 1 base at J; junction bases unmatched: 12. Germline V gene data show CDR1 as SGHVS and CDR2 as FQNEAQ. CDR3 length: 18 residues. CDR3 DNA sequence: TGTGCCAGCAGCACACCCCGGACAGGGGAAGAATCTGGAAACACCATATATTTT. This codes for CASSTPRTGEESGNTIYF.

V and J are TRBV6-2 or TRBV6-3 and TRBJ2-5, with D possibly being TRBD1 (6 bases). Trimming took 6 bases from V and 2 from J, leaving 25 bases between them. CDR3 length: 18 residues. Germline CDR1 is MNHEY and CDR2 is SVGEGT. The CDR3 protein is CASSLPIQGLPFQETQYF. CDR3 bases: TGTGCCAGCAGCCTCCCCATACAGGGTCTTCCTTTTCAAGAGACCCAGTACTTC.

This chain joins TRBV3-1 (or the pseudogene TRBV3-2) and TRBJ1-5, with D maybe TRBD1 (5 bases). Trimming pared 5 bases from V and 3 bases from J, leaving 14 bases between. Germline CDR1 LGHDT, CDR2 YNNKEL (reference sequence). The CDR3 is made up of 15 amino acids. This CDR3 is CASSANGGDNQPQHF. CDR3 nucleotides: TGTGCCAGCAGCGCCAACGGGGGTGACAATCAGCCCCAGCATTTT.

CDR3 nucleotide sequence: TGTGCCAGCAGTTACTTCGACAGGATCGACGAGCAGTACTTC. As protein: CASSYFDRIDEQYF. The J gene is TRBJ2-7, the V gene TRBV6-6; TRBD1 might be the D (6 bases). CDR3 length: 14 residues. CDR1 MNHNY and CDR2 SVGAGI come from the germline V gene (reference sequence). Trimming took off 1 base at V and 5 bases at J, with 12 bases between the two ends.

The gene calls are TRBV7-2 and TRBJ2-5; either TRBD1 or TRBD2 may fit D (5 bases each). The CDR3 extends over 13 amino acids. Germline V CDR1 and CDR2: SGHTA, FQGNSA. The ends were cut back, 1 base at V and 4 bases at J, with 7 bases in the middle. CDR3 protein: CASSLGGRETQYF. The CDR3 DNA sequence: TGTGCCAGCAGCTTAGGGGGGAGAGAGACCCAGTACTTC.

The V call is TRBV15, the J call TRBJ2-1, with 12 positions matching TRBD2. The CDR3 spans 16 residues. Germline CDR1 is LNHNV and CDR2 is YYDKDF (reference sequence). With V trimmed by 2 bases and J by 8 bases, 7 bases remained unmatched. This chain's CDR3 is CATSRRTSGVIYEQFF. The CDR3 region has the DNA TGTGCCACCAGCAGAAGGACTAGCGGGGTTATCTATGAGCAGTTCTTC. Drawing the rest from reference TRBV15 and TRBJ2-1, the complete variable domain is DAMVIQNPRYQVTQFGKPVTLSCSQTLNHNVMYWYQQKSSQAPKLLFHYYDKDFNNEADTPDNFQSRRPNTSFCFLDIRSPGLGDTAMYLCATSRRTSGVIYEQFFGPGTRLTVL.

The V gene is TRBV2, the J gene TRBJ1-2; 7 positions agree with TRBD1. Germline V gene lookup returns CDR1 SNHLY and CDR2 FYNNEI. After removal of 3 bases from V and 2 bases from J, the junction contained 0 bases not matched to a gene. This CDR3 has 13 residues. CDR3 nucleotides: TGTGCCAGCAGTGAGGGACAGAACTATGGCTACACCTTC. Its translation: CASSEGQNYGYTF.

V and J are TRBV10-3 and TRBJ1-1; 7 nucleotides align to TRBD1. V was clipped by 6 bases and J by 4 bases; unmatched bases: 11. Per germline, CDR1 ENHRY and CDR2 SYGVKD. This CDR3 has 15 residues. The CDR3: CAISYLDRVGTEAFF. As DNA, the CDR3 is TGTGCCATCAGCTACCTAGACAGGGTGGGCACTGAAGCTTTCTTT.

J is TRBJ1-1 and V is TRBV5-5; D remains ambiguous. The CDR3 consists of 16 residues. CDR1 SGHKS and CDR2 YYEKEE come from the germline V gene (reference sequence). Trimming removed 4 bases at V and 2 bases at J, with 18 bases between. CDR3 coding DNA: TGTGCCAGCAGCACCCTGCCCCGGGCGGCTAACACTGAAGCTTTCTTT. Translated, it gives CASSTLPRAANTEAFF. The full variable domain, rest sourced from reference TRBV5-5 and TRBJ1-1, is DAGVTQSPTHLIKTRGQQVTLRCSPISGHKSVSWYQQVLGQGPQFIFQYYEKEERGRGNFPDRFSARQFPNYSSELNVNALLLGDSALYLCASSTLPRAANTEAFFGQGTRLTVV.

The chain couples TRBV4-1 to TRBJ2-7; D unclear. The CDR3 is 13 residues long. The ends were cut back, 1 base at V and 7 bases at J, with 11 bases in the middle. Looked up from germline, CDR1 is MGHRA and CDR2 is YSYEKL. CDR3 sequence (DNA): TGCGCCAGCAGCCAAGGGCCAGGTCGAGAGCAGTACGTC. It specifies CASSQGPGREQYV.

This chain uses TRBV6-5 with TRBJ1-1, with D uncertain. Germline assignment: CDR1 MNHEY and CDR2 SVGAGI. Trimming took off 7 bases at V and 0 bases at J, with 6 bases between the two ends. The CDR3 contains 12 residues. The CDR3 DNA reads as TGTGCCAGCACGGGAATGAACACTGAAGCTTTCTTT. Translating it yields CASTGMNTEAFF.

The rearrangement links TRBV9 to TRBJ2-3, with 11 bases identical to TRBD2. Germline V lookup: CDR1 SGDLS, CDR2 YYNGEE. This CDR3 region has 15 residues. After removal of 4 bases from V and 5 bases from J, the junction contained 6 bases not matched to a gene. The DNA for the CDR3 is TGTGCCAGCAGCACTGGGACTAGCGGCTTAGATACGCAGTATTTT. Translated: CASSTGTSGLDTQYF.

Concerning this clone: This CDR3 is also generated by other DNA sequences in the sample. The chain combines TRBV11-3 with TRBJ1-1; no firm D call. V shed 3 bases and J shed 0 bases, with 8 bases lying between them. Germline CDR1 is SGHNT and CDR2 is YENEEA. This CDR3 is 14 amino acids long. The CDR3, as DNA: TGTGCCAGCAGCTTTTCGGGGATGAACACTGAAGCTTTCTTT. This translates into CASSFSGMNTEAFF.

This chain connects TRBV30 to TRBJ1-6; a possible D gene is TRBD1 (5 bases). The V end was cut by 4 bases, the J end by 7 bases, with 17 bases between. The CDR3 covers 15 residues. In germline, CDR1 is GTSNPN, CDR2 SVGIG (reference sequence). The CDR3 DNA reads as TGTGCCTGGACGGGGGGTATTAGCCTCAATTCACCCCTCCACTTT. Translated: CAWTGGISLNSPLHF.

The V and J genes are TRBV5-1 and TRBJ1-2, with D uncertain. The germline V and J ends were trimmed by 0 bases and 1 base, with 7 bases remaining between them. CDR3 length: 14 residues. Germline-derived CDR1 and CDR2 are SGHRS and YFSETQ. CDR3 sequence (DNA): TGCGCCAGCAGCTTGGTGACGGGTAACTATGGCTACACCTTC. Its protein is CASSLVTGNYGYTF.

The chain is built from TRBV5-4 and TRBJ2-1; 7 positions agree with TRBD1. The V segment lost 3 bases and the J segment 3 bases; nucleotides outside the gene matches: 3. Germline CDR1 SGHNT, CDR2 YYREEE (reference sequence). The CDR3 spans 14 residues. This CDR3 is CASSSGTDYNEQFF. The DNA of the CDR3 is TGTGCCAGCAGCTCCGGGACAGACTACAATGAGCAGTTCTTC.

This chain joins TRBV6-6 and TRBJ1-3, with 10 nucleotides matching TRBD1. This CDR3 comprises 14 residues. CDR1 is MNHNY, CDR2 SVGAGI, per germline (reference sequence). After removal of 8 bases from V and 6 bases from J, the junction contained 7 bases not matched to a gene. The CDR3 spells CASFGQGVLNTIYF. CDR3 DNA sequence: TGTGCCAGCTTCGGACAGGGGGTTTTAAACACCATATATTTT.